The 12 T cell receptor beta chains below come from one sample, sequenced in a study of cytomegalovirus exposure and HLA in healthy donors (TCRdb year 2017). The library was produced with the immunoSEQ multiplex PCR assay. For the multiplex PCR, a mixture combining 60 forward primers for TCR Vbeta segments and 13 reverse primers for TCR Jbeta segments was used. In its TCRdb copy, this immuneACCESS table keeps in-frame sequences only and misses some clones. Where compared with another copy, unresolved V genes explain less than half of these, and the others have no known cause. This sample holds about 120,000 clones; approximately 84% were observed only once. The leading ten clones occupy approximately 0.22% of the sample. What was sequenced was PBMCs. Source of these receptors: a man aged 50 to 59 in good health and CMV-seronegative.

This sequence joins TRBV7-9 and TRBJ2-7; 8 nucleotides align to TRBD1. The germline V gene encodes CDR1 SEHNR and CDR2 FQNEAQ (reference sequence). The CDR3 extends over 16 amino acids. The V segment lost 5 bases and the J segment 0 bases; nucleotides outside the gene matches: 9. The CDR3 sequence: CASSLWTGPSSYEQYF. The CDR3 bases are TGTGCCAGCAGCCTCTGGACAGGGCCGAGCTCCTACGAGCAGTACTTC.

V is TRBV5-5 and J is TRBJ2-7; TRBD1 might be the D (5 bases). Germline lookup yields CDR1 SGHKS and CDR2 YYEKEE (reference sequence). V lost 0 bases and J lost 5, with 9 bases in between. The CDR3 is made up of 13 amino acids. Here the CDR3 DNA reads TGTGCCAGCAGCTTGGTCAGGGCCAACGAGCAGTACTTC. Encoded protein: CASSLVRANEQYF.

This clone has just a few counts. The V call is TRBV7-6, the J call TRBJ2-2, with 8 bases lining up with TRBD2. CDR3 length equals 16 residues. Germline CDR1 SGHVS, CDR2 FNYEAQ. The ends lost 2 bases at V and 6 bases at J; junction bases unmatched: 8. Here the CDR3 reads CASSLRGRNWAGELFF. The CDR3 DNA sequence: TGTGCCAGCAGCTTACGCGGGAGGAATTGGGCCGGGGAGCTGTTTTTT. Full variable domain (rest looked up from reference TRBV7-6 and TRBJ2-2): GAGVSQSPRYKVTKRGQDVALRCDPISGHVSLYWYRQALGQGPEFLTYFNYEAQQDKSGLPNDRFSAERPEGSISTLTIQRTEQRDSAMYRCASSLRGRNWAGELFFGEGSRLTVL.

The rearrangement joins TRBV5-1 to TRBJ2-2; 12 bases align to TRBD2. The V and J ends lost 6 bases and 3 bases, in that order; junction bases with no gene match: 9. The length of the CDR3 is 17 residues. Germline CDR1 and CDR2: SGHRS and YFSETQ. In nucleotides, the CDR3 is TGCGCCAGCACCCTCCTAGCGGGAGGGGGGGACACCGGGGAGCTGTTTTTT. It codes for CASTLLAGGGDTGELFF.

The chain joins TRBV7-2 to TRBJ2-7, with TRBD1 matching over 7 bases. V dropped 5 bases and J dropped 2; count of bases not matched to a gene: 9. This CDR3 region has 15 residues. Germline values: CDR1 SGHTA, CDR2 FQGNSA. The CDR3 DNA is TGTGCCAGCAGCCAGGGACAGTCATCCACCTACGAGCAGTACTTC. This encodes CASSQGQSSTYEQYF.

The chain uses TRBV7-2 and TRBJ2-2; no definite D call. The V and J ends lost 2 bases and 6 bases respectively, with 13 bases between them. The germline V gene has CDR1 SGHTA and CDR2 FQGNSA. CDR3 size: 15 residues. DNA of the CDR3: TGTGCCAGCAGCTTAAATAAAATCGAGGCCGGGGAGCTGTTTTTT. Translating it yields CASSLNKIEAGELFF.

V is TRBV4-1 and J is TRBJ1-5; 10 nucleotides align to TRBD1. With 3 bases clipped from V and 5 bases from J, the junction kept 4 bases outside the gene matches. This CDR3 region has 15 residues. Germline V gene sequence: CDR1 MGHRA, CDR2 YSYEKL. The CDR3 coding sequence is TGCGCCAGCAGCCACTCGACAGGGGGCCATCAGCCCCAGCATTTT. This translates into CASSHSTGGHQPQHF.

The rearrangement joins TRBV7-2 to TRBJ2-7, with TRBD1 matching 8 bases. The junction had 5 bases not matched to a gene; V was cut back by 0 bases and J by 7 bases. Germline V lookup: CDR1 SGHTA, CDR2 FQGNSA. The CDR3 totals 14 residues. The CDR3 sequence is CASSLAQGAWEQYF. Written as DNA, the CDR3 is TGTGCCAGCAGCTTAGCCCAGGGGGCGTGGGAGCAGTACTTC.

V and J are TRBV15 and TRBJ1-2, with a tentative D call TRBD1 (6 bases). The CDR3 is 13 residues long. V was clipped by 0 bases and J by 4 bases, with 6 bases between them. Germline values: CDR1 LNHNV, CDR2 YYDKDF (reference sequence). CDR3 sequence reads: CATSREGGYGYTF. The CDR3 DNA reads TGTGCCACCAGCAGAGAAGGGGGCTATGGCTACACCTTC.

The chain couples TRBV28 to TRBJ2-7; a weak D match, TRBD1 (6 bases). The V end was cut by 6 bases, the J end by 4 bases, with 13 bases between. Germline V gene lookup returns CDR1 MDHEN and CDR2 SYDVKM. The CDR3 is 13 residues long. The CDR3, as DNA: TGTGCCAGCAGATCCTCCGGGACATACGAGCAGTACTTC. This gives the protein CASRSSGTYEQYF.

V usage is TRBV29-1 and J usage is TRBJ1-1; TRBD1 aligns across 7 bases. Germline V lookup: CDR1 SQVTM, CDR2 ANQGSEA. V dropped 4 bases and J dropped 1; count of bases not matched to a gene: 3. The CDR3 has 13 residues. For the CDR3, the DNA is TGCAGCGTTGCCGCAGGGGGGAACACTGAAGCTTTCTTT. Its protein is CSVAAGGNTEAFF.

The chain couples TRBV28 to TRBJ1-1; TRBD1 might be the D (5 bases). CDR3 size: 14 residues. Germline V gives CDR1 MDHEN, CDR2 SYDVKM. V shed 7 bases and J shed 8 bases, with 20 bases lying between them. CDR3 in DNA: TGTGCCAGCACACAACGGCGGGGGTTCGAAGAAGCTTTCTTT. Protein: CASTQRRGFEEAFF.